This is a list of T cell receptor beta chains from one sample in a study of shared clonotypes between healthy human individuals. TCRdb keeps only in-frame clones here, not all; method: immunoSEQ multiplex PCR. Seen here are fewer than 1 million clones, around 96% observed once, and the top ten hold around 0.25%. The specimen sequenced was naive CD8+ T cells sorted from blood. Every receptor here comes from a man aged 25 to 45 in good health. Each CDR3 is given with its conserved first and last residue. The D gene is left open where the match is weak. A row's size may be missing; if present it is once, few, many or a size class.

-,-,TRBJ2-5,TRBV18,CASSPPEGVETQYF,TGTGCCAGCTCACCACCGGAAGGGGTGGAGACCCAGTACTTC
once,-,TRBJ2-5,TRBV5-4,CASSLFVRGAQETQYF,TGTGCCAGCAGCTTGTTCGTGCGGGGCGCCCAAGAGACCCAGTACTTC
-,-,TRBJ1-5,TRBV27,CASSSIVGSNQPQHF,TGTGCCAGCAGTTCCATAGTCGGGAGCAATCAGCCCCAGCATTTT
-,TRBD2,TRBJ2-1,TRBV7-9,CASSLEAGKREGSNYEQFF,TGTGCCAGCAGCTTAGAGGCCGGAAAGCGGGAAGGTTCTAATTACGAGCAGTTCTTC
once,TRBD1,TRBJ2-3,TRBV19,CASSFWTGHTDTQYF,TGTGCCAGTAGTTTTTGGACAGGGCACACAGATACGCAGTATTTT
-,-,TRBJ2-3,TRBV21-1,CASNLLAGRTDTQYF,TGTGCCAGCAATCTACTAGCGGGCCGCACAGATACGCAGTATTTT
-,-,TRBJ1-1,TRBV6-5,CASSYAGLNTEAFF,TGTGCCAGCAGTTACGCGGGATTGAACACTGAAGCTTTCTTT
-,TRBD1,TRBJ2-2,TRBV28,CASSLTGRQGRSAGELFF,TGTGCCAGCAGTTTAACGGGGCGACAGGGGCGTTCGGCCGGGGAGCTGTTTTTT
once,TRBD1,TRBJ2-7,TRBV27,CASSAGGWDEQYF,TGTGCCAGCTCCGCAGGGGGCTGGGACGAGCAGTACTTC
-,-,TRBJ2-7,TRBV28,CASSPHYEQYF,TGTGCCAGCAGTCCCCACTACGAGCAGTACTTC
-,-,TRBJ2-7,TRBV4-1,CASSRVGNYEQYF,TGCGCCAGCTCTAGGGTCGGGAACTACGAGCAGTACTTC
-,-,TRBJ2-7,TRBV11-2,CASSLVTRNDYEQYF,TGTGCCAGCTCCCTGGTGACACGGAATGACTACGAGCAGTACTTC
few,-,TRBJ2-7,TRBV6-5,CASSYSGPPYEQYF,TGTGCCAGCAGTTACTCGGGGCCGCCCTACGAGCAGTACTTC
-,TRBD1,TRBJ2-3,TRBV2,CASRATGTALSTDTQYF,TGTGCCAGCAGAGCCACAGGGACAGCACTTAGCACAGATACGCAGTATTTT
-,-,TRBJ2-5,TRBV12-1,CASSSGTSGRETQYF,TGTGCCAGCAGCTCTGGGACTAGCGGGAGAGAGACCCAGTACTTC
-,TRBD2,TRBJ2-7,TRBV29-1,CSVEDGEGLWGEQYF,TGCAGCGTTGAAGACGGGGAGGGCCTTTGGGGGGAGCAGTACTTC
once,-,TRBJ2-7,TRBV7-9,CASSLAVTYEQYF,TGTGCCAGCAGCTTAGCGGTCACCTACGAGCAGTACTTC
-,TRBD2,TRBJ2-7,TRBV13,CASSLTSEHEQYF,TGTGCCAGCAGCCTCACTAGCGAGCACGAGCAGTACTTC
-,TRBD1,TRBJ2-7,TRBV30,CAYDGTGGKIYEQYF,TGTGCCTACGATGGGACAGGGGGAAAAATTTACGAGCAGTACTTC
-,TRBD1,TRBJ2-6,TRBV28,CASFSRTGTHSGANVLTF,TGTGCCAGCTTCTCCAGGACAGGGACCCACTCTGGGGCCAACGTCCTGACTTTC
few,-,TRBJ1-4,TRBV27,CASSPLGHLGGEKLFF,TGTGCCAGCAGCCCATTGGGACACCTGGGTGGGGAAAAACTGTTTTTT
-,TRBD2,TRBJ2-1,TRBV7-6,CASSGGTRGNEQFF,TGTGCCAGCAGCGGCGGGACTAGGGGCAATGAGCAGTTCTTC
-,-,TRBJ1-3,TRBV18,CASSPKMAPAKENTIYF,TGTGCCAGCTCACCAAAGATGGCGCCCGCTAAAGAAAACACCATATATTTT
few,TRBD1,TRBJ2-5,TRBV5-1,CASSFGDRGRETQYF,TGCGCCAGCAGCTTTGGGGACAGGGGTCGAGAGACCCAGTACTTC
-,-,TRBJ2-1,TRBV18,CASSPLQVPRSYNEQFF,TGTGCCAGCTCACCCCTCCAGGTCCCCCGCTCCTACAATGAGCAGTTCTTC